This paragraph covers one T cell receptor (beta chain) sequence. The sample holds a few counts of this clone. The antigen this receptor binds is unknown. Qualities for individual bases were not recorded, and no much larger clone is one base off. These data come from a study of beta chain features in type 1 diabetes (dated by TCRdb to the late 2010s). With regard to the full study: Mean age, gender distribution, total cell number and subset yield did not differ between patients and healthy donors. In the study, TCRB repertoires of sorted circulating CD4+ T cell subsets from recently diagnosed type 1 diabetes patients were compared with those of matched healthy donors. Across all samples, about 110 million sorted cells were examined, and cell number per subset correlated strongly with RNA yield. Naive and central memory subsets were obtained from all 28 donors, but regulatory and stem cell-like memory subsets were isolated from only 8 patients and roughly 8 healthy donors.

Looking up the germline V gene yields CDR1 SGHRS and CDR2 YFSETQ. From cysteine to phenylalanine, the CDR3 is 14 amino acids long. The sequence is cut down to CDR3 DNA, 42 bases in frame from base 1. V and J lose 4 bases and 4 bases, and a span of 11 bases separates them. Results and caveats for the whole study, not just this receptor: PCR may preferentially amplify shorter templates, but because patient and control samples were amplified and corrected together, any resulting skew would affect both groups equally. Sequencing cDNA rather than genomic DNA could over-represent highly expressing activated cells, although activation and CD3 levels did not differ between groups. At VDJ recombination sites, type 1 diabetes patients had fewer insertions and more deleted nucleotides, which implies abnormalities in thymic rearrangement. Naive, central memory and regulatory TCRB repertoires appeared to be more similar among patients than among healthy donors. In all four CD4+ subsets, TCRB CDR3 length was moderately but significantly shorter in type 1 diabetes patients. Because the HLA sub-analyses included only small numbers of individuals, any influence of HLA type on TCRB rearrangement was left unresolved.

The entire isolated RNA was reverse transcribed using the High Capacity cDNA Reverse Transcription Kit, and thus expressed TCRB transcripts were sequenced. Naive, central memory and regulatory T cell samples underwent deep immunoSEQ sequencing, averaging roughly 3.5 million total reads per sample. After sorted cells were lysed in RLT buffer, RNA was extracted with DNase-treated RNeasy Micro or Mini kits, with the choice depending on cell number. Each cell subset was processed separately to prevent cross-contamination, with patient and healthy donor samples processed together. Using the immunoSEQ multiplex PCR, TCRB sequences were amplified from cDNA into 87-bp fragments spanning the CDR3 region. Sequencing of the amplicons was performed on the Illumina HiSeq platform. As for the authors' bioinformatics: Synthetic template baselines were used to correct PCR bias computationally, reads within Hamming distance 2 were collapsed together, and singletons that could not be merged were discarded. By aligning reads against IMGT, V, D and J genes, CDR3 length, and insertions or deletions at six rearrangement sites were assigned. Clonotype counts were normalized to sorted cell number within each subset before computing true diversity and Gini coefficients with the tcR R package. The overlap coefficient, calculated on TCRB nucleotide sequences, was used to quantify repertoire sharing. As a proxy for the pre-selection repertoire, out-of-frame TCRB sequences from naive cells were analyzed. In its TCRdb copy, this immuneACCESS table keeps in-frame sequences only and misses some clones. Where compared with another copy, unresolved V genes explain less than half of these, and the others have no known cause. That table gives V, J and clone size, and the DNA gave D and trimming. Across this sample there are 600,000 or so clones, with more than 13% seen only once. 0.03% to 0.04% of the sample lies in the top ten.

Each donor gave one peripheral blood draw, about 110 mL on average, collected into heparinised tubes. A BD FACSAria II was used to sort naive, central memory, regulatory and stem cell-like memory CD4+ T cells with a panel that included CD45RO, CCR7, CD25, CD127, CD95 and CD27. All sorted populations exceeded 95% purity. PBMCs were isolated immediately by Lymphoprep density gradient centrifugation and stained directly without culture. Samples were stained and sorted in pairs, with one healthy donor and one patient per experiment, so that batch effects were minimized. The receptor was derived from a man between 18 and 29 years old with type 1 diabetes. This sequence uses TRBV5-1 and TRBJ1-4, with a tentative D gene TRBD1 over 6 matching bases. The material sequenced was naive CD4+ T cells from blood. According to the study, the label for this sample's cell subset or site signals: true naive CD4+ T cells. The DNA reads TGCGCCAGCAGCCGACAGGCCGTTAATGAAAAACTGTTTTTT. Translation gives CASSRQAVNEKLFF.